This T cell receptor beta chain is drawn from a study of identical twins. In every case, the donor was a healthy Caucasian. There are 11 residues in the CDR3. Germline V gene data show CDR1 as SQVTM and CDR2 as ANQGSEA. Each CDR3 protein gets one entry after TCRdb re-called the 5' RACE reads with MiXCR. This table has hundreds of thousands of distinct CDR3 sequences, 15% to 20% appearing once. These data were likewise used in another study, on T cells expressing NK-cell markers. That publication notes: The TCR beta repertoires originated in sorted CD3+CD56+NKG2C+, CD3+CD56+NKG2C- and CD3+CD56-NKG2C+ T cells.

This receptor was taken from a woman between 18 and 29 years old in good health. Sequencing was performed on PBMCs. The chain combines TRBV29-1 with TRBJ2-1; the D is unclear. The CDR3 region is CSGQVYNEQFF. As DNA, the CDR3 is TGCAGTGGGCAGGTATACAATGAGCAGTTCTTC.